The 18 T cell receptor beta chains reported below all come from one sample, sequenced in a study of blood T cell repertoires in COVID-19. Generated by immunoSEQ multiplex PCR, the TCRdb table keeps only in-frame clones and is missing some. The table records about 150,000 clones, 65% to 90% of them present only once. The sequencing input was peripheral blood. The receptors originated from an older man with acute or convalescent COVID-19.

This rearrangement joins TRBV10-3 to TRBJ2-1; 12 bases align to TRBD2. Unmatched junction bases numbered 9, after V lost 6 bases and J lost 0 bases. Germline V CDR1 and CDR2: ENHRY, SYGVKD. The CDR3 loop spans 18 amino acids. The CDR3 DNA reads as TGTGCCATCAGACCGGGACTAGCGGGTTTCAGCTCCTACAATGAGCAGTTCTTC. Translation: CAIRPGLAGFSSYNEQFF.

The genes are TRBV29-1 and TRBJ2-1, with D maybe TRBD1 (5 bases). The germline V and J ends were trimmed by 7 bases and 4 bases, with 17 bases remaining between them. Germline lookup yields CDR1 SQVTM and CDR2 ANQGSEA. This CDR3 region has 14 residues. CDR3 region: CSAIKPRGYNEQFF. In nucleotides, the CDR3 is TGCAGCGCCATAAAGCCTAGGGGTTACAATGAGCAGTTCTTC.

The chain recombines TRBV9 with TRBJ2-1, with a tentative D call TRBD2 (6 bases). The CDR3 loop spans 13 amino acids. Per the germline V gene, CDR1 is SGDLS and CDR2 is YYNGEE. With 4 bases removed from V and 4 bases from J, the gap between germline ends came to 9 bases. The CDR3 DNA sequence: TGTGCCAGCAGCCCCGGGAGTTACAATGAGCAGTTCTTC. Protein product: CASSPGSYNEQFF.

J is TRBJ1-1 and V is TRBV6-2 or TRBV6-3; D is unresolved. CDR3 length: 15 amino acids. Germline V gene sequence: CDR1 MNHEY, CDR2 SVGEGT. The V end lost 0 bases, the J end lost 1 base, and 9 bases lay between the germline ends. The CDR3 loop reads CASSYSRAGNTEAFF. In nucleotides, the CDR3 is TGTGCCAGCAGTTACTCGAGGGCAGGGAACACTGAAGCTTTCTTT.

V usage is TRBV11-2 and J usage is TRBJ2-5; TRBD1 is a possible D gene (6 bases). V lost 2 bases and J lost 6, with 10 bases in between. The CDR3 extends over 13 amino acids. Germline assignment: CDR1 SGHAT and CDR2 FQNNGV. The CDR3 sequence: CASSLYRVQTQYF. CDR3 DNA sequence: TGTGCCAGCAGCTTATACAGGGTGCAGACCCAGTACTTC.

CDR3 DNA: TGTGCCAGTAGCTCTACTAGCGGGTTCAATGAGCAGTTCTTC. This sequence encodes CASSSTSGFNEQFF. The chain carries TRBV19 and TRBJ2-1; TRBD2 aligns across 9 bases. Germline CDR1 is LNHDA and CDR2 is SQIVND (reference sequence). The CDR3 totals 14 residues. Losses at the gene ends were 6 bases for V and 6 bases for J; bases not matched to a gene: 6. Drawing the rest from reference TRBV19 and TRBJ2-1, the complete variable domain is DGGITQSPKYLFRKEGQNVTLSCEQNLNHDAMYWYRQDPGQGLRLIYYSQIVNDFQKGDIAEGYSVSREKKESFPLTVTSAQKNPTAFYLCASSSTSGFNEQFFGPGTRLTVL.

The chain recombines TRBV5-1 with TRBJ2-1; no reliable D call. The length of the CDR3 is 13 residues. Trimming removed 2 bases from V and 2 bases from J, with 5 bases in between. In germline, CDR1 is SGHRS, CDR2 YFSETQ. The CDR3 DNA follows: TGCGCCAGCAGCTTTACAGCCTACAATGAGCAGTTCTTC. The encoded protein is CASSFTAYNEQFF.

This chain joins TRBV27 and TRBJ1-1; TRBD1 aligns across 7 bases. Per germline, CDR1 MNHEY and CDR2 SMNVEV (reference sequence). CDR3 length: 14 amino acids. The V segment lost 4 bases and the J segment 5 bases; nucleotides outside the gene matches: 7. DNA of the CDR3: TGTGCCAGCAGTTATAGGGGGCTAGGTACTGAAGCTTTCTTT. Its translation is CASSYRGLGTEAFF.

The rearrangement joins TRBV5-1 to TRBJ1-4, with 7 bases lining up with TRBD1. Germline lookup yields CDR1 SGHRS and CDR2 YFSETQ. The V and J ends lost 0 bases and 3 bases, in that order; junction bases with no gene match: 8. The length of the CDR3 is 17 residues. This CDR3 is CASSLEGLQGANEKLFF. The CDR3 region has the DNA TGCGCCAGCAGCTTGGAAGGGTTGCAGGGGGCTAATGAAAAACTGTTTTTT.

This chain joins TRBV10-3 and TRBJ2-2; D unresolved. Germline V gives CDR1 ENHRY, CDR2 SYGVKD. Trimming shortened V by 0 bases and J by 9 bases, and 5 bases separated the two germline ends. This CDR3 comprises 12 residues. CDR3 residues: CAISESLWELFF. The CDR3 nucleotides read TGTGCCATCAGTGAGTCCCTGTGGGAGCTGTTTTTT.

The chain carries TRBV10-3 and TRBJ1-5; D call uncertain. Germline V gene lookup returns CDR1 ENHRY and CDR2 SYGVKD. This CDR3 has 16 amino acids. Between the trimmed V and J ends, which lost 0 bases and 2 bases, there was a span of 11 bases. CDR3 nucleotide sequence: TGTGCCATCAGTGAGTCCCTACTTACAGGCAATCAGCCCCAGCATTTT. It is translated as CAISESLLTGNQPQHF.

V and J are TRBV11-3 and TRBJ2-1; 8 bases agree with TRBD2. The germline V gene has CDR1 SGHNT and CDR2 YENEEA. V gave up 3 bases and J gave up 1 base; unmatched junction bases: 2. The length of the CDR3 is 15 residues. The CDR3 reads CASSLGLGSYNEQFF. The CDR3 nucleotides are TGTGCCAGCAGCTTGGGACTAGGGTCCTACAATGAGCAGTTCTTC. Complete variable domain (other parts from reference TRBV11-3 and TRBJ2-1): EAGVVQSPRYKIIEKKQPVAFWCNPISGHNTLYWYLQNLGQGPELLIRYENEEAVDDSQLPKDRFSAERLKGVDSTLKIQPAELGDSAVYLCASSLGLGSYNEQFFGPGTRLTVL.

The chain carries TRBV29-1 and TRBJ2-2; TRBD2 agrees at 7 bases. This CDR3 region has 14 residues. Trimming cost V 7 bases and J 0 bases; bases outside gene matches: 5. Germline V gives CDR1 SQVTM, CDR2 ANQGSEA. DNA of the CDR3: TGCAGCGCCCGGGGGGACGCGAACACCGGGGAGCTGTTTTTT. Translated, it gives CSARGDANTGELFF.

The V call is TRBV7-9, the J call TRBJ1-4; D is perhaps TRBD1 (6 bases). Germline values: CDR1 SEHNR, CDR2 FQNEAQ (reference sequence). V lost 0 bases, J lost 7 bases, and 15 bases lay in between. The CDR3 is made up of 16 amino acids. As DNA, the CDR3 is TGTGCCAGCAGCTTAGCCGTGGGGGCGGGCGGTGAAAAACTGTTTTTT. This sequence encodes CASSLAVGAGGEKLFF.

This clone has more than one count but fewer than ten. The chain couples TRBV2 to TRBJ2-3, with D possibly TRBD2 on 6 matching bases. The germline CDR1 and CDR2 sequences are SNHLY and FYNNEI. Trimming took off 6 bases at V and 3 bases at J, with 10 bases between the two ends. This CDR3 comprises 13 residues. The CDR3 nucleotides are TGTGCCAGCAGGGGGGGTTGGACAGATACGCAGTATTTT. Residues: CASRGGWTDTQYF.

The chain is built from TRBV28 and TRBJ1-1; D remains ambiguous. Trimming took off 3 bases at V and 7 bases at J, with 15 bases between the two ends. Germline V gene sequence: CDR1 MDHEN, CDR2 SYDVKM. The CDR3 totals 14 residues. In nucleotides, the CDR3 is TGTGCCAGCAGTTTTTCGAGGGCTCATATTGAAGCTTTCTTT. It yields the protein CASSFSRAHIEAFF.

The chain combines TRBV28 with TRBJ1-6, with 8 bases fitting TRBD1. The length of the CDR3 is 16 residues. The junction had 7 bases not matched to a gene; V was cut back by 3 bases and J by 6 bases. Germline CDR1 reads MDHEN; CDR2 reads SYDVKM. The CDR3 DNA sequence: TGTGCCAGCAGTTTTTCGCAGGGGGCCGGTAATTCACCCCTCCACTTT. It encodes CASSFSQGAGNSPLHF.

The chain uses TRBV7-2 and TRBJ2-1; 10 nucleotides agree with TRBD2. Germline CDR1 and CDR2: SGHTA and FQGNSA. The CDR3 extends over 16 amino acids. Trimming at V came to 4 bases and at J to 4 bases, leaving 7 bases not matched to a gene. CDR3 loop: CASSSTTSGRYNEQFF. In DNA form, the CDR3 reads TGTGCCAGCAGCTCCACGACTAGCGGGCGTTACAATGAGCAGTTCTTC.